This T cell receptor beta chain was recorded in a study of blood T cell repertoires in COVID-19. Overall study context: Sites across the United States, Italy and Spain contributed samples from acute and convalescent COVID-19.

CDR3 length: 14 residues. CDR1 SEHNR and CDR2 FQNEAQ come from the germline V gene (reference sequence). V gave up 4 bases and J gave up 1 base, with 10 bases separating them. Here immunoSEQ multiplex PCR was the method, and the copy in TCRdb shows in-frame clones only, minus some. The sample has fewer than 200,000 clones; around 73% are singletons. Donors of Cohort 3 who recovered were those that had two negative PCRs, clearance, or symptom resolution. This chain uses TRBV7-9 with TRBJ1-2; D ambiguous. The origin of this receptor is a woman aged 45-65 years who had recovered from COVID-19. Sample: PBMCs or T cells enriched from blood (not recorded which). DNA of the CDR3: TGTGCCAGCAGCTCAGCGCAGGTTAACTATGGCTACACCTTC. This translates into CASSSAQVNYGYTF.